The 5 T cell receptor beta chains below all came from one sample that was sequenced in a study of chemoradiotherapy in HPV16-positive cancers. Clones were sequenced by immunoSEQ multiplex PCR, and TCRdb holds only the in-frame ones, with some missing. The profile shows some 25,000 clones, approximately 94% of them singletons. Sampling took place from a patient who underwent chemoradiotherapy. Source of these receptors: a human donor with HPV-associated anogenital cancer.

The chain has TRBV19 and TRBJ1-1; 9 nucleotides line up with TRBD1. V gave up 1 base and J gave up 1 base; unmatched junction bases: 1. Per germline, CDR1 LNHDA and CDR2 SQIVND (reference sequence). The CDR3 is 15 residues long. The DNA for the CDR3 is TGTGCCAGTAGTATAGGGGGACAGGGGAACACTGAAGCTTTCTTT. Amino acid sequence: CASSIGGQGNTEAFF.

CDR3 sequence reads: CASSSLAVNNEQFF. CDR3 DNA: TGTGCCAGTAGTAGTCTAGCGGTGAACAATGAGCAGTTCTTC. The V and J genes are TRBV19 and TRBJ2-1, with TRBD2 matching 7 bases. Germline V lookup: CDR1 LNHDA, CDR2 SQIVND (reference sequence). The CDR3 has 14 residues. V dropped 4 bases and J dropped 5; count of bases not matched to a gene: 5.

In DNA form, the CDR3 reads TGCGCCAGCAGCCAAGGACAGGTGAACTCTGGAAACACCATATATTTT. Protein product: CASSQGQVNSGNTIYF. The rearrangement links TRBV4-3 to TRBJ1-3, with D possibly TRBD1 on 6 matching bases. Germline V CDR1 and CDR2: LGHNA, YSLEER. The V and J ends lost 1 base and 0 bases respectively, with 10 bases between them. The CDR3 contains 16 residues.

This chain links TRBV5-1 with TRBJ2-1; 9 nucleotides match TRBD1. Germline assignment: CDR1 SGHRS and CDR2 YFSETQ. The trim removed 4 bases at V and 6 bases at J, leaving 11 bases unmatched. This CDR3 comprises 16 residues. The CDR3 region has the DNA TGCGCCAGCAGCCCTGAGGGACAGGGTTGGGGCAATGAGCAGTTCTTC. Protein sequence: CASSPEGQGWGNEQFF.

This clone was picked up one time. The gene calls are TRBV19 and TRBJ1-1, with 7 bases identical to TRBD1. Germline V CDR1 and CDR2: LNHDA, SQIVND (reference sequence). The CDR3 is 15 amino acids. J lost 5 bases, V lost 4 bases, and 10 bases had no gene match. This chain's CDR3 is CASSTRQGVRTEAFF. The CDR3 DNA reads TGTGCCAGTAGTACCAGACAGGGAGTAAGGACTGAAGCTTTCTTT.